Below, 18 T cell receptor beta chains from the same sample are listed, as sequenced in a study of persistence of HIV-infected CD4 T cells. No antigen has been assigned to these receptors. This was the immunoSEQ version 4 assay in survey mode. Assay used: immunoSEQ multiplex PCR; TCRdb lists only in-frame clones, some missing. The sample carries about 32,000 clones, roughly 71% recorded once. The stimulus was an HIV-1 Gag 15-mer peptide pool, 1 ug/peptide/mL. Responding CD4+ T cells were sorted by upregulation of both CD40 ligand and CD69. The material sequenced was CD4+ T cells sorted from PBMCs after 18-hour stimulation, taken from a patient who received antiretroviral therapy. Every receptor here comes from an adult man with HIV who was CMV-seropositive.

J is TRBJ1-2 and V is TRBV2, with D perhaps TRBD1 (5 bases). Per the germline V gene, CDR1 is SNHLY and CDR2 is FYNNEI. CDR3 length equals 16 residues. The germline V and J ends were trimmed by 4 bases and 4 bases, with 19 bases remaining between them. CDR3 region: CASSAQRGGEVYGYTF. The CDR3 DNA is TGTGCCAGCAGTGCGCAACGCGGGGGAGAAGTCTATGGCTACACCTTC.

The rearrangement uses TRBV19 and TRBJ2-7; either TRBD1 or TRBD2 may supply D (6 bases each). CDR1 and CDR2 (germline): LNHDA, SQIVND (reference sequence). The germline V and J ends were trimmed by 3 bases and 9 bases, with 15 bases remaining between them. The CDR3 is 13 amino acids. In nucleotides, the CDR3 is TGTGCCAGTAGTATCCCAGGGGAGGAGCGGCAGTACTTC. Its protein product is CASSIPGEERQYF.

V is TRBV2 and J is TRBJ2-7; 9 bases fit TRBD1. Germline V gene sequence: CDR1 SNHLY, CDR2 FYNNEI. Losses at the gene ends were 5 bases for V and 4 bases for J; bases not matched to a gene: 6. This CDR3 contains 14 residues. The CDR3 loop reads CASSPRTGDYEQYF. Here the CDR3 DNA reads TGTGCCAGCAGTCCCCGGACAGGGGATTACGAGCAGTACTTC.

The chain recombines TRBV6-1 with TRBJ1-5; D is perhaps TRBD1 (6 bases). V was pared by 3 bases and J by 7 bases, with 19 bases between. Germline loops: CDR1 MNHNS, CDR2 SASEGT. The length of the CDR3 is 16 residues. CDR3 nucleotides: TGTGCCAGCAGTGATAGGGGAACAGGGAGAGGGCAGCCCCAGCATTTT. Amino acids: CASSDRGTGRGQPQHF.

CDR3: CASSVGRVEEKLFF. CDR3 bases: TGTGCCAGCAGCGTTGGAAGGGTCGAGGAAAAACTGTTTTTT. This sequence joins TRBV9 and TRBJ1-4; no definite D call. Trimming pared 2 bases from V and 8 bases from J, leaving 13 bases between. Germline CDR1 is SGDLS and CDR2 is YYNGEE. The CDR3 is made up of 14 amino acids.

This sequence joins TRBV24-1 and TRBJ2-2, with 7 bases fitting TRBD2. CDR1 and CDR2 from the germline V gene are KGHDR and SFDVKD. Trimming took 10 bases from V and 5 from J; bases not matched to a gene: 6. CDR3 size: 13 residues. The CDR3 DNA follows: TGTGCCACGCGTGGGGAGGGGACCGGGGAGCTGTTTTTT. This gives the protein CATRGEGTGELFF.

The chain combines TRBV24-1 with TRBJ1-2, with no clear D. The V and J ends lost 3 bases and 2 bases respectively, with 9 bases between them. The CDR3 has 14 amino acids. The germline gives CDR1 KGHDR, CDR2 SFDVKD. CDR3: CATSDRGGNYGYTF. The CDR3 coding sequence is TGTGCCACCAGTGATCGGGGTGGGAACTATGGCTACACCTTC.

The chain has TRBV30 and TRBJ1-1; possible D gene TRBD1, 6 bases. The CDR3 has 16 amino acids. The germline V and J ends were trimmed by 3 bases and 8 bases, with 25 bases remaining between them. Germline V lookup: CDR1 GTSNPN, CDR2 SVGIG (reference sequence). CDR3 in DNA: TGTGCCTGGAGCCACACCCTCGGGACAACAAAAACAGAAGCTTTCTTT. As protein: CAWSHTLGTTKTEAFF.

This clone was recorded once. The CDR3 here is CASSSSGGPNEQFF. For the CDR3, the DNA is TGTGCCAGCAGCTCTAGCGGGGGACCCAATGAGCAGTTCTTC. The chain joins TRBV6-5 to TRBJ2-1; 10 bases match TRBD2. Per the germline V gene, CDR1 is MNHEY and CDR2 is SVGAGI. CDR3 size: 14 residues. Trimming at V came to 6 bases and at J to 6 bases, leaving 5 bases not matched to a gene.

This clone was picked up a small number of times. The chain combines TRBV9 with TRBJ1-4, with a possible D match to TRBD1 (5 bases). This CDR3 comprises 13 residues. The V gene's germline CDR1 is SGDLS and CDR2 YYNGEE. Trimming stripped 0 bases from V and 8 bases from J, with 8 bases between. This CDR3 reads CASSVEGAEKLFF. CDR3 nucleotides: TGTGCCAGCAGCGTAGAAGGGGCAGAAAAACTGTTTTTT. Based on the CDR3 plus reference TRBV9 and TRBJ1-4, the full variable domain is DSGVTQTPKHLITATGQRVTLRCSPRSGDLSVYWYQQSLDQGLQFLIQYYNGEERAKGNILERFSAQQFPDLHSELNLSSLELGDSALYFCASSVEGAEKLFFGSGTQLSVL.

This rearrangement joins TRBV6-6 to TRBJ1-3; 8 nucleotides align to TRBD1. The CDR3 runs 14 residues. V was pared by 8 bases and J by 3 bases, with 6 bases of the junction left unmatched. The germline V gene encodes CDR1 MNHNY and CDR2 SVGAGI (reference sequence). The CDR3 bases are TGTGCCAGCTTCGACAGGGGATTTGGAAACACCATATATTTT. This encodes CASFDRGFGNTIYF.

The chain is built from TRBV19 and TRBJ2-7, with D possibly TRBD1 on 5 matching bases. Trimming pared 3 bases from V and 5 bases from J, leaving 14 bases between. Germline V gives CDR1 LNHDA, CDR2 SQIVND (reference sequence). The CDR3 runs to 14 residues. The CDR3: CASSIGQGMDEQYF. The CDR3 region has the DNA TGTGCCAGTAGTATTGGGCAGGGAATGGACGAGCAGTACTTC.

The rearrangement uses TRBV27 and TRBJ1-4; D remains ambiguous. The germline V gene has CDR1 MNHEY and CDR2 SMNVEV (reference sequence). Trimming pared 3 bases from V and 3 bases from J, leaving 11 bases between. The CDR3 contains 15 residues. CDR3 amino acids: CASSFVPAPNEKLFF. The CDR3 coding sequence is TGTGCCAGCAGTTTCGTTCCCGCTCCTAATGAAAAACTGTTTTTT. Looking up the rest from reference TRBV27 and TRBJ1-4 gives the full variable domain: EAQVTQNPRYLITVTGKKLTVTCSQNMNHEYMSWYRQDPGLGLRQIYYSMNVEVTDKGDVPEGYKVSRKEKRNFPLILESPSPNQTSLYFCASSFVPAPNEKLFFGSGTQLSVL.

This chain joins TRBV7-2 and TRBJ1-4, with 9 bases fitting TRBD1. The CDR3 length is 13 residues. Germline lookup yields CDR1 SGHTA and CDR2 FQGNSA. The V segment lost 6 bases and the J segment 6 bases; nucleotides outside the gene matches: 2. The CDR3 region is CASSGQGYEKLFF. Here the CDR3 DNA reads TGTGCCAGCAGTGGACAGGGGTATGAAAAACTGTTTTTT.

The chain employs TRBV10-2 and TRBJ1-1; D is undetermined. The CDR3 length is 12 residues. Trimming removed 7 bases from V and 1 base from J, with 7 bases in between. Looked up from germline, CDR1 is WSHSY and CDR2 is SAAADI. The CDR3 DNA reads TGCGCCAGCACCGAAAGGAACACTGAAGCTTTCTTT. Protein product: CASTERNTEAFF.

In DNA, the CDR3 is TGTGCCAGCAGATCTGGACAGGGAAGCAATCAGCCCCAGCATTTT. This sequence encodes CASRSGQGSNQPQHF. This chain joins TRBV6-5 and TRBJ1-5; 8 bases are shared with TRBD1. Germline V CDR1 and CDR2: MNHEY, SVGAGI. J lost 1 base, V lost 6 bases, and 5 bases had no gene match. The CDR3 has 15 residues.

This clone showed up just once. The chain is built from TRBV19 and TRBJ1-5; D not certain. This CDR3 has 16 amino acids. Germline CDR1 LNHDA, CDR2 SQIVND (reference sequence). V lost 7 bases and J 7 bases, leaving 23 bases between the germline ends. The CDR3 sequence is CASTTSRVADGQPQHF. For the CDR3, the DNA is TGTGCCAGTACTACTTCCCGGGTAGCAGACGGACAGCCCCAGCATTTT.

The chain couples TRBV28 to TRBJ2-7, with D hard to call. The CDR3 consists of 12 residues. Germline V lookup: CDR1 MDHEN, CDR2 SYDVKM. V was trimmed by 2 bases and J by 3 bases, leaving 5 bases between them. The CDR3 is CASSLVSYEQYF. In nucleotides, the CDR3 is TGTGCCAGCAGTTTAGTGAGCTACGAGCAGTACTTC. The full variable domain, in which reference TRBV28 and TRBJ2-7 provide the parts outside the CDR3, is DVKVTQSSRYLVKRTGEKVFLECVQDMDHENMFWYRQDPGLGLRLIYFSYDVKMKEKGDIPEGYSVSREKKERFSLILESASTNQTSMYLCASSLVSYEQYFGPGTRLTVT.